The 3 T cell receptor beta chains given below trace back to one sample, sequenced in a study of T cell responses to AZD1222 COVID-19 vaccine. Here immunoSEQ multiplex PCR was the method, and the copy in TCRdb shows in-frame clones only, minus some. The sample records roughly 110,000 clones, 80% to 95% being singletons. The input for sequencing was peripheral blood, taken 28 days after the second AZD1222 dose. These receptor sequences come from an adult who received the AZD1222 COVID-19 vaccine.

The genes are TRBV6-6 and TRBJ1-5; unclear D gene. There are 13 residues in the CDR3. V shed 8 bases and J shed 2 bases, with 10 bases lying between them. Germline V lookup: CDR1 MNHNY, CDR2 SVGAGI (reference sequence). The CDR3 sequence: CASARVGNQPQHF. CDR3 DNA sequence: TGTGCCAGCGCCAGAGTTGGCAATCAGCCCCAGCATTTT.

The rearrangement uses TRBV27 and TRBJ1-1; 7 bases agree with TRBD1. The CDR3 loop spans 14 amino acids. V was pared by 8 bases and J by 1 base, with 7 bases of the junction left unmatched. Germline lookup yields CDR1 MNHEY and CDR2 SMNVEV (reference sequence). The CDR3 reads CASSDREKNTEAFF. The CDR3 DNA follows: TGTGCCAGCTCCGACAGGGAGAAGAACACTGAAGCTTTCTTT.

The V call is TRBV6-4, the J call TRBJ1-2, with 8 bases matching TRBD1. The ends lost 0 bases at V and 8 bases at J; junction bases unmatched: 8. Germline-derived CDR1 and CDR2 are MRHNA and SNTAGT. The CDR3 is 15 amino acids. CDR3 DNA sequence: TGTGCCAGCAGTGACTCCTCGACAGGGGTGGAGGGCTACACCTTC. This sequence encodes CASSDSSTGVEGYTF.